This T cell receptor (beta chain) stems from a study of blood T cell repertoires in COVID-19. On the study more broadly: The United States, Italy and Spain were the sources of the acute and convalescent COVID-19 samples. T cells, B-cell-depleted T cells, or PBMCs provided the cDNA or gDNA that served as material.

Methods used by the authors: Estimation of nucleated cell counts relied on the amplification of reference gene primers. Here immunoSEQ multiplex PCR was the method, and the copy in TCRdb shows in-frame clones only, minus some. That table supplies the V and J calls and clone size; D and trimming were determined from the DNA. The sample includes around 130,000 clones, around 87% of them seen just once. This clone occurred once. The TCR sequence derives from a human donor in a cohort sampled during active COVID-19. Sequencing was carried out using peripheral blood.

CDR3 in amino acids: CATSQARGYYEQYF. The CDR3, as DNA: TGTGCCACCAGCCAGGCGAGGGGGTACTACGAGCAGTACTTC. The rearrangement uses TRBV15 and TRBJ2-7, with a weak D call TRBD1 (6 bases). CDR3 length equals 14 residues. Trimming cost V 5 bases and J 3 bases, with 14 bases left between them. CDR1 and CDR2 from the germline V gene are LNHNV and YYDKDF (reference sequence).